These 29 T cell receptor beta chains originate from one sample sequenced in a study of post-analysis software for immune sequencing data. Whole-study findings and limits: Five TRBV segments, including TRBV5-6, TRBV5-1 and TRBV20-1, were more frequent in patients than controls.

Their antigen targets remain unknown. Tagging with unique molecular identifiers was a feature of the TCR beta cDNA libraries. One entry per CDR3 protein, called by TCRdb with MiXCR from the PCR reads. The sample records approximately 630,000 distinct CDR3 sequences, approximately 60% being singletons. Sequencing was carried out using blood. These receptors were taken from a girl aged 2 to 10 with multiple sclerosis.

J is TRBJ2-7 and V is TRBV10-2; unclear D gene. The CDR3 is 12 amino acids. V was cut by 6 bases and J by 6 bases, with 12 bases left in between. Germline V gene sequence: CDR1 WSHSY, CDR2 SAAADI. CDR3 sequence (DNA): TGCGCCAGCAGCCTGGCTGGTTTCGAGCAGTACTTC. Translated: CASSLAGFEQYF.

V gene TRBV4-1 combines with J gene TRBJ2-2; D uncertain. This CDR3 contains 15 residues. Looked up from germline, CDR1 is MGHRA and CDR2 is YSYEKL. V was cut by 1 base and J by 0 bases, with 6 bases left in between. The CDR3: CASSQVTANTGELFF. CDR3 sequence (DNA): TGCGCCAGCAGCCAAGTAACAGCGAACACCGGGGAGCTGTTTTTT.

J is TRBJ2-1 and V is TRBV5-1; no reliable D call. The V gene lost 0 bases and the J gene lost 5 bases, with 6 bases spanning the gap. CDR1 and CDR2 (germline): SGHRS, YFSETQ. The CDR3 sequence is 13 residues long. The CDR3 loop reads CASSLDQNNEQFF. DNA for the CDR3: TGCGCCAGCAGCTTGGACCAGAACAATGAGCAGTTCTTC.

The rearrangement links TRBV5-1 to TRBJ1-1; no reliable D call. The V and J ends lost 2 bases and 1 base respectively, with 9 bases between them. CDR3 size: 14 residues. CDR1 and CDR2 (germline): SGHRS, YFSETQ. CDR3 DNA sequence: TGCGCCAGCAGCTTTGGCAGCGCGAACACTGAAGCTTTCTTT. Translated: CASSFGSANTEAFF.

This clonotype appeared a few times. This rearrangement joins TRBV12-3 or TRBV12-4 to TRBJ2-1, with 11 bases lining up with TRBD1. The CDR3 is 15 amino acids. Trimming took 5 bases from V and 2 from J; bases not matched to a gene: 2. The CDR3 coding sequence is TGTGCCAGCAGTGGGACAGGGGGACCCTACAATGAGCAGTTCTTC. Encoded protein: CASSGTGGPYNEQFF.

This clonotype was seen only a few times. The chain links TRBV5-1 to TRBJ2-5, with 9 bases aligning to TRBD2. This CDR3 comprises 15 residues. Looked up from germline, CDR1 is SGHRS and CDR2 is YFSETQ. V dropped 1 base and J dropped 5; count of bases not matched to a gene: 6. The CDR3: CASSLLAGVEETQYF. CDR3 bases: TGCGCCAGCAGCTTGTTAGCGGGAGTTGAGGAGACCCAGTACTTC. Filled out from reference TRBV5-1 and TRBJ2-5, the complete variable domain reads KAGVTQTPRYLIKTRGQQVTLSCSPISGHRSVSWYQQTPGQGLQFLFEYFSETQRNKGNFPGRFSGRQFSNSRSEMNVSTLELGDSALYLCASSLLAGVEETQYFGPGTRLLVL.

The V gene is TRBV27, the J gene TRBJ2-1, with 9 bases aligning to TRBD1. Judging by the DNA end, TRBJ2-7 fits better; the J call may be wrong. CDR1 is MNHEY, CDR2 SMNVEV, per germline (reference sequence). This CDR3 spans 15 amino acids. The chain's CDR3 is CASSASTGGIYEQYF. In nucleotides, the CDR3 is TGTGCCAGCAGTGCGTCGACAGGGGGAATCTACGAGCAGTACTTC.

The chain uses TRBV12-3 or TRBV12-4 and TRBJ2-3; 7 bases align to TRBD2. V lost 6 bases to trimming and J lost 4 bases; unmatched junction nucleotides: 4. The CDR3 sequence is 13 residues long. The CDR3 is CASRGLVPDTQYF. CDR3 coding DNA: TGTGCCAGCAGAGGACTAGTACCAGATACGCAGTATTTT.

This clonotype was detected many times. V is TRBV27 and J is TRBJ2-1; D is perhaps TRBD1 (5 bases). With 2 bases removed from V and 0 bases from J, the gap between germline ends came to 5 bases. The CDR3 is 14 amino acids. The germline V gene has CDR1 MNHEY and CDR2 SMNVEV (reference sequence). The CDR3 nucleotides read TGTGCCAGCAGTTTAAGGGGCTCCTACAATGAGCAGTTCTTC. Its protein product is CASSLRGSYNEQFF.

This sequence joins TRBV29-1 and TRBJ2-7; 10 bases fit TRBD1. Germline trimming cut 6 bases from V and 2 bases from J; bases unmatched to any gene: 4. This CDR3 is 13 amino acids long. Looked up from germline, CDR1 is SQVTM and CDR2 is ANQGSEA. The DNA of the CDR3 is TGCAGCGTCGGACAGGGGGAAACCTACGAGCAGTACTTC. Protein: CSVGQGETYEQYF.

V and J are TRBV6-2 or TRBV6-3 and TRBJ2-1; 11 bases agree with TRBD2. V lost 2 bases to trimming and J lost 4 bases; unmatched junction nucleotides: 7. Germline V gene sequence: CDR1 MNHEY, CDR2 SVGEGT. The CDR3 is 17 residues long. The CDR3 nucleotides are TGTGCCAGCAGTTACCCTAGCGGGAGGTTATTATACAATGAGCAGTTCTTC. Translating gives CASSYPSGRLLYNEQFF.

The CDR3 region has the DNA TGTGCCAGCTCCGTTTATCAGGGGGACTATGGCTACACCTTC. Translated: CASSVYQGDYGYTF. The chain uses TRBV12-3 or TRBV12-4 and TRBJ1-2; the match to TRBD1 covers 7 bases. V lost 8 bases, J lost 3 bases, and 9 bases stayed unmatched. This CDR3 comprises 14 residues.

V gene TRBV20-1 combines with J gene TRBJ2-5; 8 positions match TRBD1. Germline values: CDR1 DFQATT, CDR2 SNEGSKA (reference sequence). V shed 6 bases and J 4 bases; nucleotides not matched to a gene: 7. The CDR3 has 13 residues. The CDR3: CSAQRTGGETQYF. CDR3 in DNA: TGCAGTGCACAAAGAACAGGGGGAGAGACCCAGTACTTC.

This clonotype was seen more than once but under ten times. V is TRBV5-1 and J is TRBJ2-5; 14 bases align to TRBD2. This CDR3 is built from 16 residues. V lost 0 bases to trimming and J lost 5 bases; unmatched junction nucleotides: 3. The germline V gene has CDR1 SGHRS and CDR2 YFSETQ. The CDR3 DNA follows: TGCGCCAGCAGCTTGGAGGGACTAGCGGGGGTTGAGACCCAGTACTTC. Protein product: CASSLEGLAGVETQYF.

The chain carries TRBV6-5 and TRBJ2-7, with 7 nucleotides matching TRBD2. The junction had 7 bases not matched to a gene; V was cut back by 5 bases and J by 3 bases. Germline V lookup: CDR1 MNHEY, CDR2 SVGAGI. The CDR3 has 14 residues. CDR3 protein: CASSTGGPNYEQYF. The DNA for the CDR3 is TGTGCCAGCAGTACGGGGGGACCGAACTACGAGCAGTACTTC.

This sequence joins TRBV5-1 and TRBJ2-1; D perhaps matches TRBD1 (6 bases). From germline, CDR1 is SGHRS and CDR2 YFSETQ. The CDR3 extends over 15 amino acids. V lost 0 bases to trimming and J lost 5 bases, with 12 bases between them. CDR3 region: CASSLATGPHNEQFF. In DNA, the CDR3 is TGCGCCAGCAGCTTGGCCACAGGGCCCCACAATGAGCAGTTCTTC.

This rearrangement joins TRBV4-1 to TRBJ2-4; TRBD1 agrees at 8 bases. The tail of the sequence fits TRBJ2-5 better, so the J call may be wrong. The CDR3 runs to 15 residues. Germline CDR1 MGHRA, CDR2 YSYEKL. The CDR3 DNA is TGCGCCAGCAGCCAAGTCGACAGGGGAAAAGAGACCCAGTACTTC. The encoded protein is CASSQVDRGKETQYF.

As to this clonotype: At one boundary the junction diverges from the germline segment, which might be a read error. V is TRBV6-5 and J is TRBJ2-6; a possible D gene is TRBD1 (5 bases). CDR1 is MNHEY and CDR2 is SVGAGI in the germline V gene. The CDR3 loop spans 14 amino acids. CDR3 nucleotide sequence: TGTGCCAGCAGTTACCTCTCTGGGGCCAACATCCTGACTTTC. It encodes CASSYLSGANILTF.

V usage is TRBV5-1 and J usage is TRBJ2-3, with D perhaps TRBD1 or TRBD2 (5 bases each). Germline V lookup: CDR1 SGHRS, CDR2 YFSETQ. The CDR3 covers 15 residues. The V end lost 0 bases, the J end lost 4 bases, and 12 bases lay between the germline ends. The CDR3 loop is CASSLEGSRADTQYF. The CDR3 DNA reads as TGCGCCAGCAGCTTGGAGGGGAGTCGGGCAGATACGCAGTATTTT.

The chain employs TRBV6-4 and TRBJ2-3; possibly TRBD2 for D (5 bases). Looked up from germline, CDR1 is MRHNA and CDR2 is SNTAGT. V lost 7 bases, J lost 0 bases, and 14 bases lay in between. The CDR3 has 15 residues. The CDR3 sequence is CASTAGDISTDTQYF. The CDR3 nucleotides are TGTGCCAGCACCGCCGGGGATATTAGCACAGATACGCAGTATTTT.

The CDR3 bases are TGCAGTGCAAGCCTTCTAGCGAGAGTTGATAATGAGCAGTTCTTC. Protein: CSASLLARVDNEQFF. The chain combines TRBV20-1 with TRBJ2-1; possibly TRBD2 for D (6 bases). V was shortened by 6 bases and J by 7 bases, with 22 bases between the two germline ends. The CDR3 is 15 residues long. CDR1 is DFQATT, CDR2 SNEGSKA, per germline (reference sequence).

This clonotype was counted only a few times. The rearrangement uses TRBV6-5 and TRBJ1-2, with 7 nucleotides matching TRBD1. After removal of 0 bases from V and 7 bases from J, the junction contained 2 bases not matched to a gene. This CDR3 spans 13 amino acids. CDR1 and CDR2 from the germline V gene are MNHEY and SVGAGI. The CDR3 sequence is CASSYSTGPGYTF. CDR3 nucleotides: TGTGCCAGCAGTTACTCGACAGGGCCTGGCTACACCTTC.

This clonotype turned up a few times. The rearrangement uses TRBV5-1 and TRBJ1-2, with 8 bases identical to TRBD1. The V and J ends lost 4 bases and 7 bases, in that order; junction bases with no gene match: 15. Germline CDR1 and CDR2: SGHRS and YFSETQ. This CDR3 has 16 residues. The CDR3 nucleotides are TGCGCCAGCAGCCTGAAACCCGAGGACAGGGCGGGTGGCTACACCTTC. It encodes CASSLKPEDRAGGYTF. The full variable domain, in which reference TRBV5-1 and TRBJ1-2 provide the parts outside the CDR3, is KAGVTQTPRYLIKTRGQQVTLSCSPISGHRSVSWYQQTPGQGLQFLFEYFSETQRNKGNFPGRFSGRQFSNSRSEMNVSTLELGDSALYLCASSLKPEDRAGGYTFGSGTRLTVV.

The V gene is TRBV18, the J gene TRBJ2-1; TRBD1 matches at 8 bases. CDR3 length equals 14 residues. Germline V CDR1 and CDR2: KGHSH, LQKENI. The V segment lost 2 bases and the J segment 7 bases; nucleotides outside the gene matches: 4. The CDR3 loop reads CASSPKTGANEQFF. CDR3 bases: TGTGCCAGCTCACCAAAGACAGGGGCTAATGAGCAGTTCTTC.

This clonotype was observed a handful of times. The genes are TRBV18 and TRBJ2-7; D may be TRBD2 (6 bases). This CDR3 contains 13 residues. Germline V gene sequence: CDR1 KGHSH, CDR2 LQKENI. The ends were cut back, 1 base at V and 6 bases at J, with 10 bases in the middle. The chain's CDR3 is CASSPQRGGEQYF. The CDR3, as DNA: TGTGCCAGCTCACCACAACGGGGAGGCGAGCAGTACTTC.

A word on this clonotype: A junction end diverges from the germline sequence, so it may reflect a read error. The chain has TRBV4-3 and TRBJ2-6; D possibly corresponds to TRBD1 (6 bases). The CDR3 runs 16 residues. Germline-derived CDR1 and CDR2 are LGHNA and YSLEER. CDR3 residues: CASSQEGHSGANVLTF. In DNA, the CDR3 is TGCGCCAGCAGTCAAGAGGGACACTCTGGGGCCAACGTCCTGACTTTC.

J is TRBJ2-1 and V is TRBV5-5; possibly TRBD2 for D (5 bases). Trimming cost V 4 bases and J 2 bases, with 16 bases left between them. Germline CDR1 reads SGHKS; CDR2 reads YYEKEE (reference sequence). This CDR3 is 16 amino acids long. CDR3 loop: CASSPSWGSPYNEQFF. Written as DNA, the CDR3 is TGTGCCAGCAGCCCTAGCTGGGGATCGCCCTACAATGAGCAGTTCTTC. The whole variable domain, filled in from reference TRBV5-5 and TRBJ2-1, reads DAGVTQSPTHLIKTRGQQVTLRCSPISGHKSVSWYQQVLGQGPQFIFQYYEKEERGRGNFPDRFSARQFPNYSSELNVNALLLGDSALYLCASSPSWGSPYNEQFFGPGTRLTVL.

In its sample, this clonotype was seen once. CDR3 sequence (DNA): TGCAGTGCTGGAAGACAGGGGACAGATACGCAGTATTTT. Protein product: CSAGRQGTDTQYF. V and J are TRBV20-1 and TRBJ2-3; 8 bases are shared with TRBD1. The CDR3 length is 13 residues. CDR1 DFQATT and CDR2 SNEGSKA come from the germline V gene (reference sequence). V dropped 5 bases and J dropped 3; count of bases not matched to a gene: 4.

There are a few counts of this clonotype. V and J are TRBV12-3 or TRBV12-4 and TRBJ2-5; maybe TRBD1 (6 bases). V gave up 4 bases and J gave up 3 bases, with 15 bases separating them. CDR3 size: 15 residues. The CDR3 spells CASSSPGSGEETQYF. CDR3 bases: TGTGCCAGCAGTTCCCCCGGGTCAGGGGAAGAGACCCAGTACTTC.